Below, 15 T cell receptor beta chains from the same sample are listed, as sequenced in a study of vaccination and CD4 T cells after COVID-19. CD4+ T cells that had been cultured provided DNA sequenced with the Oncomine TCR Beta short-read assay. In TCRdb, the PCR reads were re-called with MiXCR into one record per CDR3 protein. The profile shows roughly 12,000 distinct CDR3 sequences, 53% of them singletons. The antigens for these receptors are not known. Stated treatment: roughly 11-day PBMC culture with coronavirus spike peptide pools or control peptides (ViraFEST assay). Sample: CD4+ T cells from blood, cultured in vitro. These receptors all stem from a human donor who had recovered from COVID-19.

This clonotype was detected a few times. The rearrangement joins TRBV6-1 to TRBJ2-3, with D perhaps matching TRBD1 (5 bases). The germline V and J ends were trimmed by 3 bases and 2 bases, with 9 bases remaining between them. Germline CDR1 MNHNS, CDR2 SASEGT. This CDR3 is 14 amino acids long. CDR3 DNA sequence: TGTGCCAGCAGTGAGTCCAGGGCCACAGATACGCAGTATTTT. It specifies CASSESRATDTQYF.

The V gene is TRBV10-3, the J gene TRBJ2-2; 10 bases align to TRBD1. Germline assignment: CDR1 ENHRY and CDR2 SYGVKD. This CDR3 contains 16 residues. V was pared by 8 bases and J by 5 bases, with 11 bases of the junction left unmatched. The CDR3 loop is CAISDSTGGNTGELFF. Written as DNA, the CDR3 is TGTGCCATCTCCGACTCGACAGGGGGCAATACCGGGGAGCTGTTTTTT.

This clonotype came up a few times. The J gene is TRBJ2-3, the V gene TRBV12-3 or TRBV12-4; perhaps TRBD2 as D (5 bases). The V and J ends lost 6 bases and 4 bases respectively, with 14 bases between them. The CDR3 contains 14 residues. CDR3 bases: TGTGCCAGCAGCGGTCAGAGGGCCCCAGATACGCAGTATTTT. Translating it yields CASSGQRAPDTQYF.

This clonotype has only a few counts. This chain connects TRBV20-1 to TRBJ2-7; D not resolved. The germline V gene encodes CDR1 DFQATT and CDR2 SNEGSKA (reference sequence). Trimming shortened V by 1 base and J by 2 bases, and 6 bases separated the two germline ends. The CDR3 runs to 12 residues. CDR3 nucleotides: TGCAGTGCTAGAGGTAACCCCTACGAGCAGTACTTC. Translating gives CSARGNPYEQYF.

The chain carries TRBV28 and TRBJ2-1; 11 nucleotides agree with TRBD2. The junction had 11 bases not matched to a gene; V was cut back by 2 bases and J by 2 bases. From germline, CDR1 is MDHEN and CDR2 SYDVKM. The length of the CDR3 is 19 residues. The CDR3 coding sequence is TGTGCCAGCAGTTTAGTTGTCGGACTAGCGGGCTCGACCTACAATGAGCAGTTCTTC. Translated: CASSLVVGLAGSTYNEQFF.

This clonotype was observed a single time. The V gene is TRBV20-1, the J gene TRBJ2-7, with 11 bases that match TRBD2. Losses at the gene ends were 6 bases for V and 6 bases for J; bases not matched to a gene: 10. Per germline, CDR1 DFQATT and CDR2 SNEGSKA (reference sequence). The CDR3 runs 14 residues. The CDR3 DNA sequence: TGCAGTGCCGTTGGACTAGCGGGTAGTTTCGAGCAGTACTTC. It is translated as CSAVGLAGSFEQYF.

The V call is TRBV6-1, the J call TRBJ2-7; D is uncertain. From germline, CDR1 is MNHNS and CDR2 SASEGT. The V gene lost 8 bases and the J gene lost 2 bases, with 4 bases spanning the gap. This CDR3 is built from 10 residues. CDR3 protein: CASLTYEQYF. The CDR3 DNA reads as TGTGCCAGCCTTACCTACGAGCAGTACTTC.

This clonotype was counted a few times. V gene TRBV20-1 combines with J gene TRBJ1-2, with D possibly TRBD1 on 5 matching bases. Germline CDR1 is DFQATT and CDR2 is SNEGSKA (reference sequence). V lost 6 bases, J lost 7 bases, and 18 bases lay in between. The CDR3 sequence is 13 residues long. Here the CDR3 reads CSAPTQGVGGYTF. Written as DNA, the CDR3 is TGCAGTGCCCCCACCCAGGGTGTAGGTGGCTACACCTTC.

The chain is built from TRBV10-1 and TRBJ2-7; D is undetermined. The CDR3 is made up of 13 amino acids. V gave up 4 bases and J gave up 6 bases, with 13 bases separating them. Per the germline V gene, CDR1 is WNHNN and CDR2 is SYGVQD (reference sequence). The CDR3 spells CASSGFAGGEQYF. In DNA form, the CDR3 reads TGCGCCAGCAGTGGATTTGCTGGTGGCGAGCAGTACTTC.

This clonotype was observed a few times. This chain joins TRBV20-1 and TRBJ2-4, with 8 bases identical to TRBD1. J lost 1 base, V lost 5 bases, and 4 bases had no gene match. Germline V gives CDR1 DFQATT, CDR2 SNEGSKA (reference sequence). The CDR3 is made up of 14 amino acids. The CDR3 coding sequence is TGCAGTGCTGGACAGGGAAAGGCCAAAAACATTCAGTACTTC. Its translation: CSAGQGKAKNIQYF.

The J gene is TRBJ2-5, the V gene TRBV2; the D gene could be TRBD1 or TRBD2 (6 bases each). Trimming left V 8 bases short and J 5 bases short, with 12 bases between. Looked up from germline, CDR1 is SNHLY and CDR2 is FYNNEI. The CDR3 runs 12 residues. CDR3 amino acids: CASLGAGETQYF. The CDR3 nucleotides are TGTGCCAGCTTGGGGGCGGGGGAGACCCAGTACTTC. Supplemented by reference TRBV2 and TRBJ2-5, the full variable domain reads EPEVTQTPSHQVTQMGQEVILRCVPISNHLYFYWYRQILGQKVEFLVSFYNNEISEKSEIFDDQFSVERPDGSNFTLKIRSTKLEDSAMYFCASLGAGETQYFGPGTRLLVL.

The rearrangement uses TRBV10-3 and TRBJ2-5, with 8 positions matching TRBD2. The CDR3 is 15 amino acids. V lost 5 bases to trimming and J lost 3 bases; unmatched junction nucleotides: 8. Germline assignment: CDR1 ENHRY and CDR2 SYGVKD. CDR3 amino acids: CAISTTGGSEETQYF. CDR3 nucleotide sequence: TGTGCCATCAGTACTACGGGAGGGAGTGAAGAGACCCAGTACTTC.

V is TRBV6-1 and J is TRBJ1-1, with D unclear. This CDR3 comprises 12 residues. Trimming shortened V by 3 bases and J by 7 bases, and 9 bases separated the two germline ends. In germline, CDR1 is MNHNS, CDR2 SASEGT. CDR3 sequence (DNA): TGTGCCAGCAGTGAGAGTCGGGATGAAGCTTTCTTT. Its protein is CASSESRDEAFF.

This clonotype was counted between two and nine times. V is TRBV20-1 and J is TRBJ1-2; 9 bases agree with TRBD1. From germline, CDR1 is DFQATT and CDR2 SNEGSKA (reference sequence). The V gene end was trimmed by 6 bases and the J gene end by 6 bases; junction bases not matched to a gene: 17. The length of the CDR3 is 16 residues. The CDR3 region is CSATRDRVTSGDGYTF. CDR3 bases: TGCAGTGCCACCCGGGACAGGGTTACAAGTGGTGATGGCTACACCTTC.

CDR3 residues: CASSWTATNEKLFF. CDR3 sequence (DNA): TGTGCCAGCAGTTGGACAGCAACTAATGAAAAACTGTTTTTT. V usage is TRBV28 and J usage is TRBJ1-4; weak D call: TRBD1 (6 bases). The germline gives CDR1 MDHEN, CDR2 SYDVKM. The CDR3 totals 14 residues. Trimming shortened V by 4 bases and J by 0 bases, and 6 bases separated the two germline ends. The full variable domain, its missing parts supplied by reference TRBV28 and TRBJ1-4, is DVKVTQSSRYLVKRTGEKVFLECVQDMDHENMFWYRQDPGLGLRLIYFSYDVKMKEKGDIPEGYSVSREKKERFSLILESASTNQTSMYLCASSWTATNEKLFFGSGTQLSVL.